This is a list of T cell receptor beta chains from one sample in a study of blood T cell repertoires in COVID-19. Assay used: immunoSEQ multiplex PCR; TCRdb lists only in-frame clones, some missing. The data show 180,000 or so clones, roughly 76% seen once. Sequencing input: peripheral blood. These receptors were collected from a woman between 50 and 59 years old with active or convalescent COVID-19. The CDR3 runs from the conserved cysteine through the conserved F or W. A D gene is named only where the DNA matches it firmly. Some rows mark clone size as missing; the rest say once, few, many or name a class of expanded clone.

>NA|TRBV28|TRBJ1-4|NA
CASSLTGWGNEKLFF
TGTGCCAGCAGTTTAACAGGTTGGGGTAATGAAAAACTGTTTTTT
>NA|TRBV19|TRBJ1-5|NA
CASSIAQGSNQPQHF
TGTGCCAGTAGTATAGCCCAGGGGAGCAATCAGCCCCAGCATTTT
>NA|TRBV28|TRBJ1-2|TRBD1
CASSLKGRGILPYTF
TGTGCCAGCAGCCTTAAGGGCAGGGGGATCCTTCCCTACACCTTC
>NA|TRBV18|TRBJ2-5|NA
CASSPGETQYF
TGTGCCAGCTCACCCGGAGAGACCCAGTACTTC
>NA|TRBV28|TRBJ2-7|NA
CASSFRTAPYEQYF
TGTGCCAGCAGTTTCCGGACAGCTCCCTACGAGCAGTACTTC
>NA|TRBV19|TRBJ2-4|NA
CASSRGIKGRGTNIQYF
TGTGCCAGTAGTAGGGGTATTAAAGGGAGGGGGACAAACATTCAGTACTTC
>NA|TRBV4-2|TRBJ1-2|TRBD1
CASSQEGGTGVLGYGYTF
TGTGCCAGCAGCCAAGAGGGAGGGACAGGGGTTTTGGGCTATGGCTACACCTTC
>NA|TRBV6-4|TRBJ1-1|NA
CASTDRDIRGAFF
TGTGCCAGCACCGACCGGGACATCAGAGGAGCTTTCTTT
>NA|TRBV9|TRBJ2-1|NA
CASSVEGGRVNEQFF
TGTGCCAGCAGCGTCGAAGGGGGACGAGTGAATGAGCAGTTCTTC
>NA|TRBV7-9|TRBJ2-7|NA
CASSPGVSVGEQYF
TGTGCCAGCAGCCCGGGGGTTTCCGTGGGCGAGCAGTACTTC
>NA|TRBV7-2|TRBJ2-7|NA
CASSLAAGAGYEQYF
TGTGCCAGCAGCTTAGCGGCGGGGGCCGGCTACGAGCAGTACTTC
>NA|TRBV9|TRBJ2-3|TRBD1
CASNLQGDRVTDTQYF
TGTGCCAGCAACCTACAGGGGGACAGGGTCACAGATACGCAGTATTTT
>NA|TRBV2|TRBJ2-3|TRBD2
CASSDPGLAGVTDTQYF
TGTGCCAGCAGTGACCCAGGTCTAGCGGGAGTCACAGATACGCAGTATTTT
>NA|TRBV30|TRBJ1-2|NA
CAWSDEPNYGYTF
TGTGCCTGGAGCGATGAGCCTAACTATGGCTACACCTTC
>few|TRBV27|TRBJ1-2|NA
CASSHNRADYGYTF
TGTGCCAGCAGTCATAACAGGGCTGACTATGGCTACACCTTC
>once|TRBV18|TRBJ2-5|TRBD1
CASSRGQGGQETQYF
TGTGCCAGCTCACGAGGACAGGGGGGTCAAGAGACCCAGTACTTC
>NA|TRBV9|TRBJ1-6|NA
CASSETDRSSYNSPLHF
TGTGCCAGCAGCGAAACCGACAGGAGCTCCTATAATTCACCCCTCCACTTT
>few|TRBV30|TRBJ1-3|NA
CAWKRGNLGNTIYF
TGTGCCTGGAAGCGGGGTAACCTTGGAAACACCATATATTTT
>NA|TRBV28|TRBJ1-5|NA
CASTWRNQPQHF
TGTGCCAGCACCTGGAGAAATCAGCCCCAGCATTTT
>NA|TRBV4-2|TRBJ1-2|TRBD1
CASSLPRQGQGVPNYGYTF
TGTGCCAGCAGCCTTCCACGCCAGGGACAGGGGGTCCCTAACTATGGCTACACCTTC
>NA|TRBV5-5|TRBJ2-3|TRBD2
CASITSGDTQYF
TGTGCCAGCATAACTAGCGGAGATACGCAGTATTTT
>NA|TRBV27|TRBJ2-4|TRBD2
CASSLSAGAGNIQYF
TGTGCCAGCAGTTTATCGGCGGGAGCAGGAAACATTCAGTACTTC
>NA|TRBV4-2|TRBJ2-2|TRBD2
CASSKTGTRGTGELFF
TGTGCCAGCAGCAAAACCGGGACTAGGGGCACCGGGGAGCTGTTTTTT
>NA|TRBV11-3|TRBJ2-1|TRBD2
CASSPSGGVDEQFF
TGTGCCAGCAGCCCTTCCGGGGGGGTGGATGAGCAGTTCTTC
>once|TRBV6-5|TRBJ1-1|NA
CASTFRRDTEAFF
TGTGCCAGCACGTTTAGGAGGGACACTGAAGCTTTCTTT
>NA|TRBV23-1|TRBJ1-2|NA
CASSQSGTGPPFNYGYTF
TGCGCCAGCAGTCAATCCGGAACAGGCCCCCCCTTTAACTATGGCTACACCTTC
>NA|TRBV7-2|TRBJ2-5|NA
CASSLAGQPQETQYF
TGTGCCAGCAGCTTAGCGGGACAACCCCAGGAGACCCAGTACTTC
>NA|TRBV12-3/TRBV12-4|TRBJ2-7|NA
CASRPGQYEQYF
TGTGCCAGCAGGCCTGGACAGTACGAGCAGTACTTC
>few|TRBV28|TRBJ1-4|NA
CASRGQPTNEKLFF
TGTGCCAGCAGAGGACAACCAACTAATGAAAAACTGTTTTTT
>once|TRBV6-5|TRBJ1-2|NA
CASSPPLGGGYTF
TGTGCCAGCAGTCCCCCCCTCGGAGGCGGCTACACCTTC
>NA|TRBV28|TRBJ2-1|NA
CASGSNNEQFF
TGTGCCAGTGGGAGTAACAATGAGCAGTTCTTC
>NA|TRBV7-6|TRBJ2-1|TRBD2
CASSARLAGGAGNEQFF
TGTGCCAGCAGCGCAAGACTAGCGGGAGGGGCTGGCAATGAGCAGTTCTTC
>few|TRBV21-1|TRBJ1-1|NA
CASSKSGQGYSNTEAFF
TGTGCCAGCAGCAAAAGTGGACAGGGGTATTCGAACACTGAAGCTTTCTTT
>few|TRBV11-3|TRBJ2-5|TRBD1
CASSLRGQGQETQYF
TGTGCCAGCAGCTTAAGGGGACAGGGGCAAGAGACCCAGTACTTC
>NA|TRBV7-9|TRBJ2-1|TRBD1
CASSSLTGGYNEQFF
TGTGCCAGCAGCTCCTTAACAGGGGGCTACAATGAGCAGTTCTTC
>NA|TRBV7-2|TRBJ2-3|TRBD2
CASSGSRGTSGPYTDTQYF
TGTGCCAGCAGCGGCTCGCGGGGGACTAGCGGACCATACACAGATACGCAGTATTTT
>NA|TRBV7-8|TRBJ1-3|NA
CASSLADISGNTIYF
TGTGCCAGCAGCTTAGCGGACATCTCTGGAAACACCATATATTTT
>NA|TRBV30|TRBJ1-1|NA
CAWSSFPGRGMNTEAFF
TGTGCCTGGAGTAGCTTTCCCGGACGGGGGATGAACACTGAAGCTTTCTTT
>NA|TRBV9|TRBJ1-1|TRBD1
CASSRQGGTEAFF
TGTGCCAGCAGCCGTCAGGGGGGCACTGAAGCTTTCTTT
>NA|TRBV6-4|TRBJ2-3|TRBD2
CASSEMTSGTDTQYF
TGTGCCAGCAGTGAGATGACTAGCGGCACAGATACGCAGTATTTT
>NA|TRBV28|TRBJ2-2|TRBD2
CASRGYWREAGELFF
TGTGCCAGCAGGGGTTATTGGCGGGAGGCCGGGGAGCTGTTTTTT
>many|TRBV7-3|TRBJ1-5|NA
CASSPGANQPQHF
TGTGCCAGCAGCCCCGGAGCCAATCAGCCCCAGCATTTT
>few|TRBV5-1|TRBJ2-7|TRBD1
CASSRRGTGRYEQYF
TGCGCCAGCAGCCGACGCGGGACAGGGCGATACGAGCAGTACTTC
>once|TRBV9|TRBJ1-4|TRBD1
CASSVASQGATNEKLFF
TGTGCCAGCAGCGTAGCCTCACAGGGGGCAACTAATGAAAAACTGTTTTTT
>few|TRBV27|TRBJ1-1|TRBD1
CARRTGWGGWNTEAFF
TGTGCCAGGCGGACAGGGTGGGGCGGTTGGAACACTGAAGCTTTCTTT
>few|TRBV24-1|TRBJ1-5|NA
CATSDPREGLNQPQHF
TGTGCCACCAGTGATCCGCGGGAGGGACTCAATCAGCCCCAGCATTTT
>NA|TRBV20-1|TRBJ2-1|TRBD1
CSASWTGSSKIHNEQFF
TGCAGTGCTAGTTGGACAGGGTCTTCAAAGATCCACAATGAGCAGTTCTTC
>once|TRBV1|TRBJ2-1|NA
CTSSQDLGSGSADEQFF
TGCACCAGCAGCCAAGATTTAGGGAGCGGGAGCGCGGATGAGCAGTTCTTC
>NA|TRBV21-1|TRBJ1-5|NA
CASSQTDWEPQHF
TGTGCCAGCAGCCAAACGGACTGGGAGCCCCAGCATTTT
>once|TRBV28|TRBJ1-1|TRBD1
CASSKDRTYEAFF
TGTGCCAGCAGTAAGGACAGGACCTATGAAGCTTTCTTT
>NA|TRBV28|TRBJ2-3|TRBD2
CASSPGLAGGIRGDTQYF
TGTGCCAGCAGCCCGGGACTAGCGGGAGGCATACGAGGGGATACGCAGTATTTT
>few|TRBV9|TRBJ2-5|NA
CASSVGQSETQYF
TGTGCCAGCAGCGTAGGACAATCCGAGACCCAGTACTTC
>few|TRBV19|TRBJ2-1|TRBD1
CASSVGTGGSNEQFF
TGTGCCAGTAGTGTGGGGACAGGGGGTTCCAATGAGCAGTTCTTC
>NA|TRBV7-2|TRBJ2-7|TRBD2
CASSPRVAGTYEQYF
TGTGCCAGCAGCCCACGGGTAGCGGGAACCTACGAGCAGTACTTC
>NA|TRBV4-2|TRBJ2-3|NA
CASSQGLGVGDTQYF
TGTGCCAGCAGCCAGGGCTTAGGGGTGGGGGATACGCAGTATTTT
>NA|TRBV6-5|TRBJ2-1|NA
CASRTGGASYNEQFF
TGTGCCAGCAGAACAGGGGGGGCCAGCTACAATGAGCAGTTCTTC
>few|TRBV29-1|TRBJ2-3|TRBD1
CSGGDSGGDTQYF
TGCAGCGGTGGGGACAGCGGTGGGGATACGCAGTATTTT